This T cell receptor beta chain was captured in a study of type 1 regulatory T cells. For the study at large: This in vitro CD4 product, T-allo10, is enriched for Tr1 cells and alloantigen-specific. General observations from the study: Tr1 cells had a more restricted TCR repertoire than non-Tr1 cells.

The CDR3 totals 15 residues. Germline V gene data show CDR1 as GTSNPN and CDR2 as SVGIG (reference sequence). Trimming took 4 bases from V and 0 from J; bases not matched to a gene: 6. Via MiXCR, TCRdb re-called the reads, giving one row per CDR3 protein. This repertoire shows under 75,000 distinct CDR3 sequences, 20% found once; its top ten account for more than 7.5%. Concerning this clonotype: What it binds is not known.

This receptor was taken from a human donor in good health. Source material: cultured type 1 regulatory T (Tr1) cells, either the whole culture or a sorted fraction (not recorded which). This chain joins TRBV30 and TRBJ2-3; TRBD2 agrees at 8 bases. The CDR3 sequence is CAWMEPSGSTDTQYF. CDR3 DNA sequence: TGTGCCTGGATGGAGCCTAGCGGGAGCACAGATACGCAGTATTTT.